This T cell receptor beta chain was identified in a study of low-dose radiotherapy and immunotherapy resistance in tumors. Study as a whole: Participants in Cohort 1 were administered 0.5 Gy per fraction at 2-week intervals, to a cumulative dose of 6.5 Gy. Every two weeks patients got nivolumab 240 mg flat dose, plus ipilimumab 1 mg/kg every six weeks, intravenously.

Time point: after trial treatment. Treatment described: LDRT plus nivolumab, ipilimumab, low-dose cyclophosphamide and aspirin (RACIN trial). Donors received nivolumab, ipilimumab, aspirin, low-dose cyclophosphamide and low-dose radiotherapy. V lost 3 bases and J lost 7, with 21 bases in between. Germline loops: CDR1 MGHRA, CDR2 YSYEKL. This CDR3 region has 16 residues. This clonotype was seen ten or more times. Priming of first-strand cDNA relied on TRAV- and TRBV-specific primers (covering alpha and beta chains). Over around 19 PCR cycles, TCRs were amplified from a constant-region primer and V-primer adapter. TCRdb re-derived calls from the reads in MiXCR, one entry per CDR3 protein. The data contain approximately 100,000 distinct CDR3 sequences, 20% to 25% of them singletons.

The sequenced sample was PBMCs, obtained after low-dose radiotherapy plus immunotherapy. The chain uses TRBV4-1 and TRBJ1-2, with D maybe TRBD1 (6 bases). The receptor was isolated from a male donor with prostate cancer. The CDR3 nucleotides are TGCGCCAGCAGCCAGAACAGGACAGACCCAAGGGCTGGCTACACCTTC. Translated: CASSQNRTDPRAGYTF.